In this sample, the clone carrying this T cell receptor (beta chain) turned up many times. This record belongs to a study of T cells in Graves' hyperthyroidism and ophthalmopathy. TCR beta CDR3 sequences were amplified from RNA transcripts. First-round RT-PCR of the TCR CDR3 relied on the HTBI primer set. TCRdb passed the multiplex PCR reads through MiXCR, listing each CDR3 protein once. Among roughly 240,000 distinct CDR3 sequences, around 24% were seen once, and the ten largest hold about 40%. The V and J ends lost 4 bases and 1 base respectively, with 17 bases between them. Germline V lookup: CDR1 GTSNPN, CDR2 SVGIG (reference sequence). The CDR3 is 16 amino acids.

Sequencing was done on a sample of blood. The rearrangement uses TRBV30 and TRBJ2-4; the D gene is possibly TRBD2 (7 bases). The sequence was obtained from a middle-aged woman with Graves' ophthalmopathy. CDR3 sequence (DNA): TGTGCCTGGACCCTAAGGGGGGGCAGGGCCAAAAACATTCAGTACTTC. Its protein product is CAWTLRGGRAKNIQYF.